This T cell receptor (beta chain) was identified in a study of vaccination and CD4 T cells after COVID-19. The overall study: Each control culture was treated with a CEFX pool, an HIV-1 Nef pool, or no peptide.

Treatment reported: roughly 10-day PBMC culture with coronavirus spike peptide pools or control peptides (ViraFEST assay). Trimming removed 0 bases from V and 1 base from J, with 6 bases in between. This CDR3 comprises 14 residues. Germline loops: CDR1 KGHSY, CDR2 FQNENV. This clonotype has just one count. Its specificity is unknown. The Oncomine TCR Beta short-read assay generated sequence data from the DNA of cultured CD4+ T cells. Using the QIAamp micro DNA kit, genomic DNA was extracted from the CD4+ T cells that had been cultured. TCRdb re-derived calls from the PCR reads in MiXCR, one entry per CDR3 protein. The table includes around 14,000 distinct CDR3 sequences, approximately 50% detected once.

J is TRBJ1-1 and V is TRBV16; tentative D call: TRBD1 (6 bases). Sequences were obtained from CD4+ T cells from blood, cultured in vitro. This clonotype was obtained from a human donor who had recovered from COVID-19. In DNA, the CDR3 is TGTGCCAGCAGCCAATCGGGACAGAACACTGAAGCTTTCTTT. This gives the protein CASSQSGQNTEAFF.